This T cell receptor (beta chain) is drawn from a study of control samples from healthy donors and cancer patients. Per germline, CDR1 LNHDA and CDR2 SQIVND (reference sequence). CDR3 length: 12 amino acids. Trimming took off 1 base at V and 2 bases at J, with 2 bases between the two ends. Assay: immunoSEQ multiplex PCR; the TCRdb copy retains only in-frame clones and omits some. The sample includes roughly 190,000 clones, roughly 89% of them seen just once. The chain carries TRBV19 and TRBJ1-1, with D hard to call. Input material: blood. The receptor was derived from a woman in her 30s in good health. Here the CDR3 reads CASSIVNTEAFF. The CDR3 coding sequence is TGTGCCAGTAGTATAGTAAACACTGAAGCTTTCTTT. Drawing the rest from reference TRBV19 and TRBJ1-1, the complete variable domain is DGGITQSPKYLFRKEGQNVTLSCEQNLNHDAMYWYRQDPGQGLRLIYYSQIVNDFQKGDIAEGYSVSREKKESFPLTVTSAQKNPTAFYLCASSIVNTEAFFGQGTRLTVV.